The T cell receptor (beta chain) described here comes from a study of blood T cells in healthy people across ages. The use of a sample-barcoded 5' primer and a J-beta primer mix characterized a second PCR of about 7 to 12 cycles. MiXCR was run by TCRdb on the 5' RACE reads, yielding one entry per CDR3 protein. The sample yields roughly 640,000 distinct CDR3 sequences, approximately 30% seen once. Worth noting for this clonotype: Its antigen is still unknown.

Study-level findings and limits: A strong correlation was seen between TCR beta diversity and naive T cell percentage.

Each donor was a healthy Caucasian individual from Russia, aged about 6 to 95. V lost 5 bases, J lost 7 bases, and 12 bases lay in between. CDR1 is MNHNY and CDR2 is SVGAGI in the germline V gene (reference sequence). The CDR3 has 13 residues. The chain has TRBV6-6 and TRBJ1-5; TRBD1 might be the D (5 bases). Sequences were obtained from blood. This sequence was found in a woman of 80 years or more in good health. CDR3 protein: CASSLGDGQPQHF. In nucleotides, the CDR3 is TGTGCCAGCAGTCTCGGGGACGGGCAGCCCCAGCATTTT.